This T cell receptor (beta chain) stems from a study of blood T cells in healthy people across ages. Then a second PCR, running about 6 to 12 cycles, was carried out with a sample-barcoded 5' primer and a J-beta primer mix. TCRdb called the 5' RACE reads again in MiXCR, with one record for every CDR3 protein. The profile shows about 1,800,000 distinct CDR3 sequences, 28% of them singletons. This clonotype has a count of ten or more. The TCR originated in a woman aged 25 to 39 in good health. Sequences were obtained from blood.

CDR3 protein: CSGGDSEQYF. CDR3 DNA sequence: TGCAGCGGGGGGGACTCCGAGCAGTACTTC. The chain recombines TRBV29-1 with TRBJ2-7, with D possibly being TRBD2 (6 bases). V lost 7 bases and J lost 6, with 10 bases in between. Germline V gene lookup returns CDR1 SQVTM and CDR2 ANQGSEA. This CDR3 has 10 residues.